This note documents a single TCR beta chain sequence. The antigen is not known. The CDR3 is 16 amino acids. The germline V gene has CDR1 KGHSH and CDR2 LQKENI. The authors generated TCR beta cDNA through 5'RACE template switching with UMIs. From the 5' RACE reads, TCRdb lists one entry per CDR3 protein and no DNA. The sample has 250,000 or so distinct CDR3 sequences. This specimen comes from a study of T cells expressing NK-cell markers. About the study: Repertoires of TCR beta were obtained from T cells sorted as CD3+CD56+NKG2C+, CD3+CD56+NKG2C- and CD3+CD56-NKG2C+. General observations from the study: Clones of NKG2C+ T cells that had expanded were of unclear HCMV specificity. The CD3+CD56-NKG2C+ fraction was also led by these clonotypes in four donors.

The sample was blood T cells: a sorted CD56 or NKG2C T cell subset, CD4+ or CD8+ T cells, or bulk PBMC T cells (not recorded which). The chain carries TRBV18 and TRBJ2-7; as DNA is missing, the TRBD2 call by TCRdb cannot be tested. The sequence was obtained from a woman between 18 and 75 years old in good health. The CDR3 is CASSVREGRGAYEQYF. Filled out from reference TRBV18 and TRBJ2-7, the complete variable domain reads NAGVMQNPRHLVRRRGQEARLRCSPMKGHSHVYWYRQLPEEGLKFMVYLQKENIIDESGMPKERFSAEFPKEGPSILRIQQVVRGDSAAYFCASSVREGRGAYEQYFGPGTRLTVT.